A selection of T cell receptor beta chains follows, all from one sample in a study of cytomegalovirus exposure and HLA in healthy donors. TCRdb's table, derived via immunoSEQ multiplex PCR, lists solely in-frame clones and lacks some. The data contain 180,000 or so clones, around 80% of them singletons. The sample was PBMCs. These receptors came from a middle-aged man in good health and CMV-seronegative. The CDR3 runs from the conserved cysteine through the conserved F or W. D genes are given only for firm matches. For some rows the clone size is stated as once, few or many, or as a class when expanded; others skip it.

J gene	clone size	V gene	D gene	CDR3 protein	CDR3 DNA
TRBJ1-2	NA	TRBV28	NA	CASSPSVNYGYTF	TGTGCCAGCAGTCCTTCCGTTAACTATGGCTACACCTTC
TRBJ1-4	few	TRBV5-1	TRBD1	CASSLPGQGYEKLFF	TGCGCCAGCAGCTTGCCGGGACAGGGCTATGAAAAACTGTTTTTT
TRBJ2-7	NA	TRBV30	NA	CAWSGADFAYEQYF	TGTGCCTGGAGTGGCGCGGACTTTGCCTACGAGCAGTACTTC
TRBJ2-7	NA	TRBV5-5	NA	CASSLGQESHHEQYF	TGTGCCAGCAGCTTGGGCCAGGAATCCCACCACGAGCAGTACTTC
TRBJ1-1	NA	TRBV7-9	NA	CAIGGRAEAFF	TGTGCCATAGGGGGTAGAGCTGAAGCTTTCTTT
TRBJ1-2	few	TRBV6-5	TRBD1	CASRSGGNYGYTF	TGTGCCAGCAGATCAGGGGGTAACTATGGCTACACCTTC
TRBJ2-7	NA	TRBV6-1	NA	CASLAGPAEYEQYF	TGTGCCAGCCTGGCGGGACCTGCTGAATACGAGCAGTACTTC
TRBJ1-6	once	TRBV5-6	TRBD1	CASSSNRGISPLHF	TGTGCCAGCAGCTCGAACAGGGGGATTTCACCCCTCCACTTT
TRBJ2-7	NA	TRBV6-6	NA	CASSYSGRENSYEQYF	TGTGCCAGCAGTTACTCTGGACGGGAAAACTCCTACGAGCAGTACTTC
TRBJ1-2	NA	TRBV5-1	TRBD1	CASGTGVLSHYTF	TGCGCCAGCGGGACAGGGGTTTTATCCCACTACACCTTC
TRBJ1-3	NA	TRBV27	TRBD1	CASSKGPGTGFGNTIYF	TGTGCCAGCAGCAAGGGCCCCGGGACAGGGTTTGGAAACACCATATATTTT
TRBJ1-5	NA	TRBV28	NA	CASSLSVRRENQPQHF	TGTGCCAGCAGTTTATCAGTGAGGAGGGAAAATCAGCCCCAGCATTTT
TRBJ1-2	NA	TRBV5-4	TRBD1	CASSLAAQGGSGYTF	TGTGCCAGCAGCTTGGCCGCACAGGGGGGAAGTGGCTACACCTTC
TRBJ2-2	NA	TRBV15	TRBD1	CATSRDRGTGELFF	TGTGCCACCAGCCGCGACAGGGGGACCGGGGAGCTGTTTTTT
TRBJ1-2	NA	TRBV6-5	NA	CASRPAGEYGYTF	TGTGCCAGCAGACCTGCAGGGGAATATGGCTACACCTTC
TRBJ2-7	NA	TRBV19	TRBD1	CASSRIGQAYEQYF	TGTGCCAGTAGCCGAATTGGACAGGCCTACGAGCAGTACTTC
TRBJ1-4	NA	TRBV5-4	NA	CASSSGRDEKLFF	TGTGCCAGCAGCTCGGGGAGGGATGAAAAACTGTTTTTT
TRBJ1-2	once	TRBV14	NA	CASSQGYPFNYGYTF	TGTGCCAGCAGCCAAGGCTACCCATTTAACTATGGCTACACCTTC
TRBJ2-7	NA	TRBV28	TRBD2	CASSLAGGSHEQYF	TGTGCCAGCAGTTTAGCGGGAGGGTCCCACGAGCAGTACTTC
TRBJ1-1	NA	TRBV28	TRBD1	CASSFHGTGGTEAFF	TGTGCCAGCAGTTTTCACGGGACAGGGGGAACTGAAGCTTTCTTT
TRBJ2-3	NA	TRBV2	TRBD2	CASFPITGTSGGTDTQYF	TGTGCCAGCTTTCCAATTACCGGGACTAGCGGGGGCACAGATACGCAGTATTTT
TRBJ2-2	NA	TRBV6-5	TRBD2	CASNREGDTGELFF	TGTGCCAGCAACCGGGAGGGCGACACCGGGGAGCTGTTTTTT
TRBJ1-2	NA	TRBV29-1	NA	CSVEREGRSGYTF	TGCAGCGTTGAAAGGGAGGGGCGATCTGGCTACACCTTC
TRBJ2-7	NA	TRBV5-1	TRBD1	CASGGQEGAEQYF	TGCGCCAGCGGGGGACAGGAAGGGGCCGAGCAGTACTTC
TRBJ1-3	NA	TRBV4-3	TRBD1	CASSLLEPPGQGGERNTIYF	TGCGCCAGCAGCCTCCTAGAACCTCCGGGACAGGGAGGGGAGAGGAACACCATATATTTT
TRBJ1-1	NA	TRBV7-6	NA	CASSPNSGTEAFF	TGTGCCAGCAGCCCCAATTCCGGCACTGAAGCTTTCTTT
TRBJ2-3	few	TRBV9	NA	CASSTIGRVLDTQYF	TGTGCCAGCAGCACAATAGGCAGGGTCCTAGATACGCAGTATTTT
TRBJ1-5	NA	TRBV23-1	TRBD1	CASRGGQGLGNQPQHF	TGCGCCAGCAGGGGCGGACAGGGCTTGGGCAATCAGCCCCAGCATTTT
TRBJ2-3	NA	TRBV27	NA	CASSLAGTSTDTQYF	TGTGCCAGCAGTTTAGCAGGGACTAGCACAGATACGCAGTATTTT
TRBJ2-1	few	TRBV5-1	TRBD1	CASSLPTGNYNEQFF	TGCGCCAGCAGCTTGCCGACAGGGAACTACAATGAGCAGTTCTTC
TRBJ2-7	NA	TRBV28	TRBD1	CASSSHTGAYEQYF	TGTGCCAGCAGTTCTCACACAGGGGCCTACGAGCAGTACTTC
TRBJ2-3	NA	TRBV4-1	NA	CASSRDGTQYF	TGCGCCAGCAGCCGAGACGGTACGCAGTATTTT
TRBJ2-5	NA	TRBV6-5	TRBD2	CASSYTSGAQETQYF	TGTGCCAGCAGTTACACTAGCGGGGCCCAAGAGACCCAGTACTTC
TRBJ2-1	once	TRBV18	TRBD2	CASSRTSGGHNEQFF	TGTGCCAGTTCTCGGACTAGCGGGGGACACAATGAGCAGTTCTTC
TRBJ2-5	NA	TRBV7-2	NA	CASSLRVQETQYF	TGTGCCAGCAGCTTACGGGTCCAAGAGACCCAGTACTTC
TRBJ1-1	NA	TRBV11-3	TRBD1	CASSLAPPGQGYGAFF	TGTGCCAGCAGCTTAGCCCCCCCGGGACAGGGGTACGGAGCTTTCTTT
TRBJ1-1	NA	TRBV27	NA	CASSSLAGGMNTEAFF	TGTGCCAGCAGTTCTCTTGCGGGTGGGATGAACACTGAAGCTTTCTTT
TRBJ1-6	once	TRBV4-3	NA	CASSQDRAFGSPLHF	TGCGCCAGCAGCCAAGACAGGGCTTTTGGTTCACCCCTCCACTTT
TRBJ2-7	NA	TRBV30	TRBD2	CACPKVWGRAGEQYF	TGTGCCTGCCCAAAGGTCTGGGGGAGGGCCGGGGAGCAGTACTTC
TRBJ1-5	once	TRBV9	TRBD1	CASSVGTGRNQPQHF	TGTGCCAGCAGCGTGGGGACAGGGAGGAATCAGCCCCAGCATTTT
TRBJ1-2	NA	TRBV18	TRBD1	CASSPSGTGSYGYTF	TGTGCCAGCTCACCTTCAGGGACAGGGAGTTATGGCTACACCTTC
TRBJ2-3	NA	TRBV30	TRBD1	CAWGQGEGAALRNTQYF	TGTGCCTGGGGACAGGGGGAGGGGGCCGCTTTAAGGAATACGCAGTATTTT
TRBJ2-7	NA	TRBV29-1	TRBD2	CSVQTSGGLQYF	TGCAGCGTTCAGACTAGCGGGGGCTTGCAGTACTTC
TRBJ2-5	NA	TRBV7-3	NA	CASSLIAGETQYF	TGTGCCAGCAGCTTAATAGCTGGGGAGACCCAGTACTTC
TRBJ2-2	NA	TRBV23-1	NA	CASSQAGPRRGGTLTGELFF	TGCGCCAGCAGTCAAGCGGGACCCAGGAGAGGAGGAACACTCACCGGGGAGCTGTTTTTT
TRBJ2-7	NA	TRBV11-2	TRBD2	CASTPIAGSFYEQYF	TGTGCCAGCACCCCCATAGCGGGGAGCTTCTACGAGCAGTACTTC